Below are 9 T cell receptor beta chains sequenced from a single sample in a study of OX40 agonist ivuxolimab in advanced cancers. Measured with immunoSEQ multiplex PCR; TCRdb has only the in-frame clones, and not every one. The table lists about 69,000 clones, 90% of them singletons, with roughly a tenth in the top ten. Sequenced here: CD4+ or CD8+ T cells sorted from blood, sampled in a trial of the OX40 agonist ivuxolimab. The origin of the receptors is an adult with an advanced solid tumor such as melanoma, head and neck, liver or kidney cancer.

The CDR3 loop is CASSEEGSVNQPQHF. DNA of the CDR3: TGTGCCAGCAGTGAAGAGGGGAGCGTCAATCAGCCCCAGCATTTT. The rearrangement joins TRBV6-1 to TRBJ1-5; a possible D gene is TRBD1 (5 bases). CDR3 length: 15 residues. V was shortened by 1 base and J by 3 bases, with 10 bases between the two germline ends. Germline V CDR1 and CDR2: MNHNS, SASEGT.

The chain couples TRBV6-5 to TRBJ1-3; D gene ambiguous. The CDR3 loop spans 15 amino acids. Trimming removed 5 bases from V and 1 base from J, with 12 bases in between. CDR1 and CDR2 (germline): MNHEY, SVGAGI. The CDR3 DNA follows: TGTGCCAGCAGTCCTACGGCGGGGTCTGGAAACACCATATATTTT. It translates to CASSPTAGSGNTIYF.

The chain employs TRBV30 and TRBJ2-7; 16 nucleotides line up with TRBD2. Germline CDR1 reads GTSNPN; CDR2 reads SVGIG (reference sequence). The V gene end was trimmed by 3 bases and the J gene end by 6 bases; junction bases not matched to a gene: 14. This CDR3 has 18 amino acids. The CDR3: CAWSRLGTSGRAGGEQYF. DNA of the CDR3: TGTGCCTGGAGCCGACTAGGGACTAGCGGGAGGGCCGGGGGCGAGCAGTACTTC.

This chain uses TRBV9 with TRBJ2-7, with TRBD1 identical over 9 bases. The trim removed 3 bases at V and 4 bases at J, leaving 2 bases unmatched. Germline CDR1 reads SGDLS; CDR2 reads YYNGEE. The CDR3 has 13 amino acids. The CDR3 bases are TGTGCCAGCAGCGCGACAGGGGGGTACGAGCAGTACTTC. Translation: CASSATGGYEQYF.

The chain couples TRBV19 to TRBJ2-5, with 8 bases identical to TRBD2. V trimming: 3 bases; J trimming: 7 bases; junction bases outside the gene matches: 7. CDR3 length: 14 amino acids. The germline gives CDR1 LNHDA, CDR2 SQIVND (reference sequence). CDR3: CASSMGLGGGTQYF. The CDR3 coding sequence is TGTGCCAGTAGTATGGGACTAGGAGGCGGGACCCAGTACTTC. Full variable domain (remainder filled in from reference TRBV19 and TRBJ2-5): DGGITQSPKYLFRKEGQNVTLSCEQNLNHDAMYWYRQDPGQGLRLIYYSQIVNDFQKGDIAEGYSVSREKKESFPLTVTSAQKNPTAFYLCASSMGLGGGTQYFGPGTRLLVL.

V usage is TRBV25-1 and J usage is TRBJ2-3, with 8 bases aligning to TRBD1. V lost 2 bases, J lost 4 bases, and 2 bases stayed unmatched. CDR3 size: 14 residues. Per germline, CDR1 MGHDK and CDR2 SYGVNS. The DNA for the CDR3 is TGTGCCAGCAGTGAACCGACAGGGGCAGATACGCAGTATTTT. Its protein product is CASSEPTGADTQYF. Filled out from reference TRBV25-1 and TRBJ2-3, the complete variable domain reads EADIYQTPRYLVIGTGKKITLECSQTMGHDKMYWYQQDPGMELHLIHYSYGVNSTEKGDLSSESTVSRIRTEHFPLTLESARPSHTSQYLCASSEPTGADTQYFGPGTRLTVL.

The CDR3 region is CASSFSDRDYGYTF. In nucleotides, the CDR3 is TGTGCCAGCAGCTTTTCCGACAGGGACTATGGCTACACCTTC. The rearrangement links TRBV7-9 to TRBJ1-2, with 7 positions matching TRBD1. Germline trimming cut 3 bases from V and 3 bases from J; bases unmatched to any gene: 4. The length of the CDR3 is 14 residues. Germline CDR1 and CDR2: SEHNR and FQNEAQ (reference sequence).

This chain joins TRBV6-1 and TRBJ2-5; no clear D gene. The CDR3 length is 13 residues. Trimming pared 8 bases from V and 0 bases from J, leaving 10 bases between. From germline, CDR1 is MNHNS and CDR2 SASEGT. The chain's CDR3 is CASEAQYQETQYF. As DNA, the CDR3 is TGTGCCAGCGAAGCCCAGTACCAAGAGACCCAGTACTTC.

The rearrangement joins TRBV6-5 to TRBJ1-2, with 7 positions matching TRBD1. This CDR3 is built from 14 residues. Losses at the gene ends were 6 bases for V and 5 bases for J; bases not matched to a gene: 9. Germline CDR1 and CDR2: MNHEY and SVGAGI. The CDR3 reads CASRQGGQLYGYTF. The CDR3 DNA reads TGTGCCAGCAGGCAGGGGGGACAGCTATATGGCTACACCTTC.